A single sample is the source of the 10 T cell receptor beta chains below, sequenced in a study of response to subunit inactivated influenza vaccine. TCRdb re-called the RT-PCR reads with MiXCR, one entry per CDR3 protein. Seen here are 610,000 or so distinct CDR3 sequences, 14% observed once, and the top ten hold 11%. The input for sequencing was PBMCs from blood, taken 11 to 12 days after vaccination. All receptors come from a man between 45 and 60 years old who received an inactivated influenza vaccine.

This clonotype was counted only a few times. The chain joins TRBV7-3 to TRBJ2-1, with TRBD2 identical over 12 bases. Germline CDR1 reads SGHTA; CDR2 reads FQGTGA. V lost 1 base to trimming and J lost 8 bases; unmatched junction nucleotides: 9. The CDR3 covers 17 residues. In nucleotides, the CDR3 is TGTGCCAGCAGCTTAAATCCTAGCGGGAGGGGGGTTCATGAGCAGTTCTTC. This sequence encodes CASSLNPSGRGVHEQFF.

This clonotype showed up just a few times. This chain uses TRBV9 with TRBJ2-3; D not certain. This CDR3 comprises 13 residues. The V gene's germline CDR1 is SGDLS and CDR2 YYNGEE. V lost 0 bases and J lost 7, with 9 bases in between. CDR3 nucleotides: TGTGCCAGCAGCGTAGCAGCTGTAAATACGCAGTATTTT. As protein: CASSVAAVNTQYF.

Many counts were recorded for this clonotype. This rearrangement joins TRBV5-1 to TRBJ1-2; TRBD1 matches at 7 bases. The CDR3 runs 15 residues. The germline gives CDR1 SGHRS, CDR2 YFSETQ. Trimming removed 3 bases from V and 5 bases from J; junction bases left unmatched: 10. CDR3 nucleotides: TGCGCCAGCAGCTCTTCGGCGGGACAGCCTTATGGCTACACCTTC. It is translated as CASSSSAGQPYGYTF. Full variable domain (remainder filled in from reference TRBV5-1 and TRBJ1-2): KAGVTQTPRYLIKTRGQQVTLSCSPISGHRSVSWYQQTPGQGLQFLFEYFSETQRNKGNFPGRFSGRQFSNSRSEMNVSTLELGDSALYLCASSSSAGQPYGYTFGSGTRLTVV.

Here the CDR3 reads CASSLVEQGAYNEQFF. The CDR3 bases are TGTGCCAGCAGCTTAGTGGAACAGGGGGCCTACAATGAGCAGTTCTTC. The chain joins TRBV7-2 to TRBJ2-1; 8 nucleotides align to TRBD1. From germline, CDR1 is SGHTA and CDR2 FQGNSA. V was clipped by 1 base and J by 2 bases; unmatched bases: 4. The length of the CDR3 is 16 residues.

The chain recombines TRBV4-3 with TRBJ2-5, with D perhaps being TRBD1 or TRBD2 (5 bases each). Germline CDR1 reads LGHNA; CDR2 reads YSLEER. Trimming shortened V by 2 bases and J by 7 bases, and 20 bases separated the two germline ends. The CDR3 spans 16 residues. CDR3 bases: TGCGCCAGCAGCCAAAGTCCAGCAGGGCCTGCGGGGACCCAGTACTTC. This translates into CASSQSPAGPAGTQYF.

In this sample, this clonotype turned up many times. The chain carries TRBV10-1 and TRBJ2-2; a possible D gene is TRBD1 (6 bases). V lost 6 bases and J 5 bases, leaving 19 bases between the germline ends. Germline V gene sequence: CDR1 WNHNN, CDR2 SYGVQD (reference sequence). The CDR3 contains 16 residues. The CDR3 region has the DNA TGCGCCAGCAGACCGGACAGTCTATCAGGGACCGGGGAGCTGTTTTTT. Translation gives CASRPDSLSGTGELFF.

This clonotype was detected a few times. The V call is TRBV2, the J call TRBJ2-2; D is undetermined. The CDR3 has 14 residues. V was trimmed by 8 bases and J by 1 base, leaving 11 bases between them. From germline, CDR1 is SNHLY and CDR2 FYNNEI. The CDR3 spells CASDLIGNTGELFF. The CDR3 nucleotides are TGTGCCAGCGACCTCATAGGGAACACCGGGGAGCTGTTTTTT. The full variable domain, with the rest looked up from reference TRBV2 and TRBJ2-2, is EPEVTQTPSHQVTQMGQEVILRCVPISNHLYFYWYRQILGQKVEFLVSFYNNEISEKSEIFDDQFSVERPDGSNFTLKIRSTKLEDSAMYFCASDLIGNTGELFFGEGSRLTVL.

V usage is TRBV6-2 or TRBV6-3 and J usage is TRBJ1-5, with D maybe TRBD1 (6 bases). The germline V gene encodes CDR1 MNHEY and CDR2 SVGEGT. The V and J ends lost 7 bases and 1 base respectively, with 11 bases between them. This CDR3 is 14 amino acids long. CDR3 nucleotide sequence: TGTGCCAGCAAAGGGACAACCAGCAATCAGCCCCAGCATTTT. It specifies CASKGTTSNQPQHF.

CDR3 nucleotide sequence: TGTGCCAGCAGTTACACGGGACAGGGGGTCCCTAGCACAGATACGCAGTATTTT. Amino acids: CASSYTGQGVPSTDTQYF. This sequence joins TRBV6-2 or TRBV6-3 and TRBJ2-3, with 11 bases that match TRBD1. CDR1 MNHEY and CDR2 SVGEGT come from the germline V gene. Unmatched junction bases numbered 7, after V lost 2 bases and J lost 0 bases. CDR3 length: 18 amino acids.

The table lists this clonotype with a few counts. V is TRBV5-1 and J is TRBJ1-1; tentative D call: TRBD1 (5 bases). Trimming removed 4 bases from V and 5 bases from J, with 18 bases in between. Per the germline V gene, CDR1 is SGHRS and CDR2 is YFSETQ. The CDR3 extends over 15 amino acids. The CDR3 region is CASSQQEGARTEAFF. The DNA of the CDR3 is TGCGCCAGCAGCCAGCAGGAAGGGGCGAGGACTGAAGCTTTCTTT.